These 20 T cell receptor beta chains share one sample of origin, sequenced in a study of regulatory T cells in long-lasting Graves disease. The time point is: newly diagnosed GD, antithyroid drugs for less than 3 months. TCR sequences were obtained from RNA taken from PBMCs. Researchers made TCR beta libraries by using iRepertoire HTBI primers and running Arm-PCR on CDR3 regions. Using its own MiXCR run on the multiplex PCR reads, TCRdb lists one record per CDR3 protein. Seen here are about 620,000 distinct CDR3 sequences, around 17% observed once, and the top ten hold more than 15%. The sample was also reused in another study, on T cells in Graves' hyperthyroidism and ophthalmopathy.

The sample here was peripheral blood mononuclear cells (PBMCs), taken at new diagnosis, from a patient treated with antithyroid drugs. The receptors stem from a woman aged 25-40 years with Graves disease.

The chain carries TRBV5-1 and TRBJ1-2; perhaps TRBD1 as D (5 bases). The CDR3 spans 15 residues. Germline V CDR1 and CDR2: SGHRS, YFSETQ. Trimming removed 1 base at V and 2 bases at J, with 12 bases between. In nucleotides, the CDR3 is TGCGCCAGCAGCTTGTCGCAGGGAGTCAACTATGGCTACACCTTC. Protein sequence: CASSLSQGVNYGYTF.

V and J are TRBV27 and TRBJ2-3, with a weak D call TRBD2 (6 bases). Trimming took 0 bases from V and 8 from J, leaving 12 bases between them. The CDR3 totals 14 residues. Germline assignment: CDR1 MNHEY and CDR2 SMNVEV (reference sequence). The CDR3 spells CASSLSSRGGTQYF. The CDR3 nucleotides are TGTGCCAGCAGTTTATCTAGTAGGGGAGGTACGCAGTATTTT.

This clonotype has a count of ten or more. Written as DNA, the CDR3 is TGTGCCAGCAGCCTCCGACGGGTGGGCGAGACCCAGTACTTC. Residues: CASSLRRVGETQYF. The chain is built from TRBV7-9 and TRBJ2-5, with no clear D. Germline CDR1 is SEHNR and CDR2 is FQNEAQ (reference sequence). Trimming removed 5 bases from V and 5 bases from J, with 15 bases in between. The length of the CDR3 is 14 residues.

This clonotype showed up many times. The chain has TRBV12-3 or TRBV12-4 and TRBJ2-1; TRBD2 agrees at 13 bases. Germline trimming cut 5 bases from V and 7 bases from J; bases unmatched to any gene: 8. The CDR3 runs 16 residues. The CDR3 sequence is CASSTKTSGRSNEQFF. The CDR3 DNA is TGTGCCAGCAGTACGAAGACTAGCGGGAGGAGTAATGAGCAGTTCTTC.

This chain connects TRBV7-8 to TRBJ2-7; D might be TRBD1 (5 bases). Between the trimmed V and J ends, which lost 0 bases and 5 bases, there was a span of 26 bases. Germline loops: CDR1 SGHVS, CDR2 FQNEAQ. The CDR3 runs 19 residues. DNA of the CDR3: TGTGCCAGCAGCTTAGCGGAGCAGGGTTTCAAGGTGATTCCCCACGAGCAGTACTTC. Translating it yields CASSLAEQGFKVIPHEQYF.

The rearrangement links TRBV7-2 to TRBJ1-1; TRBD1 matches at 9 bases. Trimming at V came to 4 bases and at J to 11 bases, leaving 2 bases not matched to a gene. The CDR3 runs 11 residues. Germline CDR1 and CDR2: SGHTA and FQGNSA. CDR3 sequence: CASSWDRAAFF. The CDR3 DNA sequence: TGTGCCAGCAGCTGGGACAGGGCGGCTTTCTTT.

The table lists this clonotype with many counts. The J gene is TRBJ2-1, the V gene TRBV2; no firm D call. The germline V and J ends were trimmed by 7 bases and 0 bases, with 7 bases remaining between them. Germline loops: CDR1 SNHLY, CDR2 FYNNEI. This CDR3 has 13 amino acids. The CDR3 protein is CASTPSSYNEQFF. DNA for the CDR3: TGTGCCAGCACCCCCAGCTCCTACAATGAGCAGTTCTTC. Looking up the rest from reference TRBV2 and TRBJ2-1 gives the full variable domain: EPEVTQTPSHQVTQMGQEVILRCVPISNHLYFYWYRQILGQKVEFLVSFYNNEISEKSEIFDDQFSVERPDGSNFTLKIRSTKLEDSAMYFCASTPSSYNEQFFGPGTRLTVL.

Points on this clonotype: Given a much more abundant clone one base away, this may be a read error. This chain uses TRBV28 with TRBJ1-5; D not certain. CDR1 is MDHEN and CDR2 is SYDVKM in the germline V gene. With 3 bases removed from V and 6 bases from J, the gap between germline ends came to 21 bases. The CDR3 totals 17 residues. CDR3 in amino acids: CASSFVVGFRVRQPQHF. The CDR3 nucleotides read TGTGCCAGCAGTTTTGTGGTAGGGTTTAGGGTTCGTCAGCCCCAGCATTTT.

V usage is TRBV29-1 and J usage is TRBJ2-5, with a tentative D call TRBD1 (5 bases). The V and J ends lost 3 bases and 1 base respectively, with 9 bases between them. The CDR3 spans 13 residues. The germline V gene encodes CDR1 SQVTM and CDR2 ANQGSEA. The DNA for the CDR3 is TGCAGCGTTGAGGGAACAGGCCAAGAGACCCAGTACTTC. It encodes CSVEGTGQETQYF.

Comments on this clonotype: This likely reflects a read error, since a far larger clone is one base away. The chain uses TRBV7-8 and TRBJ1-1; no clear D. Germline V gene sequence: CDR1 SGHVS, CDR2 FQNEAQ. The length of the CDR3 is 14 residues. Here the CDR3 reads CAGSRTEKHFEAFF. CDR3 coding DNA: TGTGCCGGCAGCCGGACGGAGAAACACTTTGAAGCTTTCTTT.

This clonotype has ten or more counts. This rearrangement joins TRBV24-1 to TRBJ1-5, with 7 bases aligning to TRBD1. Looked up from germline, CDR1 is KGHDR and CDR2 is SFDVKD. CDR3 length equals 14 residues. The V and J ends lost 10 bases and 5 bases, in that order; junction bases with no gene match: 10. In DNA, the CDR3 is TGTGCCACGCAGAGCAGGGGGTTCGATCAGCCCCAGCATTTT. It specifies CATQSRGFDQPQHF.

The chain links TRBV29-1 to TRBJ1-6; D is ambiguous. V lost 6 bases and J lost 0, with 12 bases in between. CDR1 is SQVTM, CDR2 ANQGSEA, per germline. This CDR3 contains 15 residues. For the CDR3, the DNA is TGCAGCGTGAAACACGACAACTCCTATAATTCACCCCTCCACTTT. Protein sequence: CSVKHDNSYNSPLHF.

This clonotype was seen ten or more times. The CDR3 reads CASSQRQGWTEAFF. As DNA, the CDR3 is TGTGCCAGCAGCCAAAGACAGGGTTGGACTGAAGCTTTCTTT. V gene TRBV3-1 combines with J gene TRBJ1-1; TRBD1 aligns across 7 bases. The J segment lost 5 bases and the V segment lost 2 bases, leaving 5 bases of the junction unmatched. The length of the CDR3 is 14 residues. Per the germline V gene, CDR1 is LGHDT and CDR2 is YNNKEL (reference sequence).

Ten or more counts support this clonotype. In DNA, the CDR3 is TGTGCCTGGGACTTGGACAGGGTTGGTGAGCAGTTCTTC. Translation gives CAWDLDRVGEQFF. The V call is TRBV30, the J call TRBJ2-1; TRBD1 matches 8 bases. CDR1 is GTSNPN and CDR2 is SVGIG in the germline V gene (reference sequence). The length of the CDR3 is 13 residues. V gave up 5 bases and J gave up 9 bases; unmatched junction bases: 9.

This clonotype has at least ten counts. The gene calls are TRBV28 and TRBJ1-2; 8 bases fit TRBD1. CDR1 and CDR2 (germline): MDHEN, SYDVKM. V lost 2 bases to trimming and J lost 6 bases; unmatched junction nucleotides: 8. This CDR3 comprises 15 residues. The CDR3 DNA reads TGTGCCAGCAGTTTAATGACCGGACAGGGTCATGGCTACACCTTC. This gives the protein CASSLMTGQGHGYTF.

The J gene is TRBJ2-1, the V gene TRBV24-1; TRBD1 matches 8 bases. The ends lost 5 bases at V and 1 base at J; junction bases unmatched: 12. CDR1 KGHDR and CDR2 SFDVKD come from the germline V gene. The CDR3 covers 18 residues. CDR3 in DNA: TGTGCCACCAGTGGGCGACAGGGGTCCCAAGGATCCTACAATGAGCAGTTCTTC. The encoded protein is CATSGRQGSQGSYNEQFF.

This clonotype has more than one count but fewer than ten. The genes are TRBV18 and TRBJ1-5; TRBD1 might be the D (6 bases). Trimming shortened V by 8 bases and J by 3 bases, and 20 bases separated the two germline ends. Germline loops: CDR1 KGHSH, CDR2 LQKENI. This CDR3 has 16 residues. CDR3 nucleotide sequence: TGTGCCAGCACCCTGACAGGCTACCTCCCCAATCAGCCCCAGCATTTT. Translation gives CASTLTGYLPNQPQHF.

There are a few counts of this clonotype. J is TRBJ2-1 and V is TRBV7-3; 10 nucleotides match TRBD2. Germline CDR1 is SGHTA and CDR2 is FQGTGA. The junction had 8 bases not matched to a gene; V was cut back by 2 bases and J by 7 bases. The CDR3 has 16 amino acids. The chain's CDR3 is CASSLGLAGEENEQFF. The CDR3 nucleotides are TGTGCCAGCAGCTTAGGGCTAGCGGGAGAGGAGAATGAGCAGTTCTTC.

This clonotype was seen many times. The chain is built from TRBV27 and TRBJ2-1; TRBD2 agrees at 10 bases. Losses at the gene ends were 5 bases for V and 7 bases for J; bases not matched to a gene: 20. Germline loops: CDR1 MNHEY, CDR2 SMNVEV (reference sequence). The CDR3 spans 19 residues. CDR3 sequence reads: CASSPRLAGLGLLPNEQFF. The CDR3 coding sequence is TGTGCCAGCAGTCCGAGACTAGCGGGCCTTGGTTTGCTTCCAAATGAGCAGTTCTTC.

This clonotype was found many times. The CDR3, as DNA: TGTGCCAGCAGCTTAGATCAGCAGGGGGCGTACTATGGCTACACCTTC. Its translation is CASSLDQQGAYYGYTF. This sequence joins TRBV11-2 and TRBJ1-2; 8 bases map to TRBD1. CDR3 length equals 16 residues. The germline CDR1 and CDR2 sequences are SGHAT and FQNNGV. Trimming at V came to 0 bases and at J to 3 bases, leaving 6 bases not matched to a gene.